This T cell receptor (beta chain) appears in the sequencing data of a study of blood T cell repertoires in COVID-19. The overall study: PBMCs, B-cell-depleted T cells, or T cells were the source of the cDNA or gDNA that made up the material.

Assay: immunoSEQ multiplex PCR; the TCRdb copy retains only in-frame clones and omits some. The sample shows 350,000 to 500,000 clones, approximately 90% of them seen only once. Patients of the Seattle cohort, enrolled during active infection, were followed longitudinally. With 7 bases removed from V and 0 bases from J, the gap between germline ends came to 6 bases. The CDR3 is made up of 14 amino acids. CDR1 KGHDR and CDR2 SFDVKD come from the germline V gene. Of note for this clone: The sample contains more than one DNA sequence encoding this CDR3.

The sequence derives from a man aged 18 to 29 with COVID-19, enrolled during active disease. The chain employs TRBV24-1 and TRBJ1-6; unclear D gene. Input material: peripheral blood. Here the CDR3 reads CATRGSSYNSPLHF. The DNA of the CDR3 is TGTGCCACCAGGGGCTCCTCCTATAATTCACCCCTCCACTTT.